Listed below are T cell receptor beta chains from one sample, sequenced in a study of CD8 T cells in ankylosing spondylitis. TCRdb used MiXCR to reprocess the 5' RACE reads, holding one entry per CDR3 protein. The sample records around 39,000 distinct CDR3 sequences, roughly 11% being singletons. Sequencing was done on a sample of synovial fluid, either unsorted or a sorted T cell fraction (not recorded which). The receptors were gathered from a male donor with ankylosing spondylitis. The CDR3 runs from the conserved cysteine through the conserved F or W. D genes are given only for firm matches. Clone size is given as once, few, many or a size class.

D gene	V gene	J gene	clone size	CDR3 protein	CDR3 DNA
.	TRBV7-3	TRBJ1-2	few	CASSLQGTYGYTF	TGTGCCAGCAGCCTACAGGGTACCTATGGCTACACCTTC
TRBD2	TRBV15	TRBJ2-1	few	CATSKGTPGLGAWRHNEQFF	TGTGCCACCAGCAAAGGAACACCGGGACTAGGTGCTTGGCGCCACAATGAGCAGTTCTTC
.	TRBV28	TRBJ2-1	few	CASSFLSGGAYNEQFF	TGTGCCAGCAGTTTTTTGTCCGGAGGGGCCTACAATGAGCAGTTCTTC
.	TRBV12-3/TRBV12-4	TRBJ1-4	many	CASSNPGTRHEKLFF	TGTGCCAGCAGCAACCCGGGGACACGCCATGAAAAACTGTTTTTT
.	TRBV2	TRBJ2-7	few	CATESGTGYEQYF	TGTGCCACCGAAAGCGGGACAGGCTACGAGCAGTACTTC
TRBD1	TRBV28	TRBJ2-7	many	CASSPTLIGQGRSHEQYF	TGTGCCAGCAGCCCCACCCTGATAGGACAGGGGAGGAGCCACGAGCAGTACTTC
.	TRBV7-2	TRBJ2-7	few	CASSVGSTREGYEQYF	TGTGCCAGCAGCGTCGGATCAACTCGCGAAGGCTACGAGCAGTACTTC
.	TRBV13	TRBJ2-1	many	CASSLEGSPTYNEQFF	TGTGCCAGCAGCTTAGAGGGGAGCCCGACCTACAATGAGCAGTTCTTC
TRBD2	TRBV13	TRBJ2-1	many	CASSPELAELYNEQFF	TGTGCCAGCAGCCCGGAACTAGCGGAACTATACAATGAGCAGTTCTTC
.	TRBV15	TRBJ1-2	few	CATSRDRLTANGYTF	TGTGCCACCAGCAGAGATCGGTTAACAGCTAATGGCTACACCTTC
TRBD1	TRBV24-1	TRBJ2-5	many	CATSDRRTGQETQYF	TGTGCCACCAGTGACCGGCGGACAGGCCAAGAGACCCAGTACTTC